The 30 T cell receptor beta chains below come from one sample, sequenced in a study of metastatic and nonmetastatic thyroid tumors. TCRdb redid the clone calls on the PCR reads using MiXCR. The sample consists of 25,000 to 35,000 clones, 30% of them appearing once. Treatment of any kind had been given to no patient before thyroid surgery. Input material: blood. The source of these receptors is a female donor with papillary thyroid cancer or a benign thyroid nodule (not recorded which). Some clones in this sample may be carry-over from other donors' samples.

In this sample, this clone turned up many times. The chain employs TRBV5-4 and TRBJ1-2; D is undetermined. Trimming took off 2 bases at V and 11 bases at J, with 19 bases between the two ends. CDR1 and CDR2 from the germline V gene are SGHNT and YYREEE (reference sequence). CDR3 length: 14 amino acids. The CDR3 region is CASSFMPPPRGYTF. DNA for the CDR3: TGTGCCAGCAGCTTTATGCCTCCCCCGCGGGGATACACCTTC.

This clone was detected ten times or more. The CDR3 region has the DNA TGTGCCAGCAGCGTAGATGGCAGCTCCTACGAGCAGTACTTC. Protein product: CASSVDGSSYEQYF. The J gene is TRBJ2-7, the V gene TRBV9; no clear D. Germline V CDR1 and CDR2: SGDLS, YYNGEE. The CDR3 extends over 14 amino acids. V was trimmed by 0 bases and J by 0 bases, leaving 7 bases between them.

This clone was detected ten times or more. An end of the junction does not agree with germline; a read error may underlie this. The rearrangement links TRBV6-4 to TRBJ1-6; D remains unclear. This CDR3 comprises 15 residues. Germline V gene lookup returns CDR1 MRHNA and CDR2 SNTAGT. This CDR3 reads CANSTGASGNSPLHF. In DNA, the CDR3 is TGTGCCAACAGTACCGGCGCTTCGGGAAATTCACCCCTCCACTTT.

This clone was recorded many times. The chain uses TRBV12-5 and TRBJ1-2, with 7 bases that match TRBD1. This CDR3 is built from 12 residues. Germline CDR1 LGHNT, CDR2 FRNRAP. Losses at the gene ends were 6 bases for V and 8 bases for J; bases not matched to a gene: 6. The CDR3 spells CASGTGLGGYTF. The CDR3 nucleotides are TGTGCTAGTGGGACAGGGTTAGGGGGCTACACCTTC.

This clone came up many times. CDR3 protein: CASSLSQRHEAFF. CDR3 sequence (DNA): TGTGCCAGCAGTTTATCCCAAAGACATGAAGCTTTCTTT. The V and J genes are TRBV27 and TRBJ1-1, with D uncertain. Germline lookup yields CDR1 MNHEY and CDR2 SMNVEV (reference sequence). The length of the CDR3 is 13 residues. V lost 0 bases and J 7 bases, leaving 9 bases between the germline ends.

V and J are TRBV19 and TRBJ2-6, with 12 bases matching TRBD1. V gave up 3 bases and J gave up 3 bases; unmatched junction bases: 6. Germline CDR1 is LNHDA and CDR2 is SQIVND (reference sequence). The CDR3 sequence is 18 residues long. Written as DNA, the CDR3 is TGTGCCAGTAGTATTAGGGGACAGGGGGCGGTTGGGGCCAACGTCCTGACTTTC. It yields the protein CASSIRGQGAVGANVLTF.

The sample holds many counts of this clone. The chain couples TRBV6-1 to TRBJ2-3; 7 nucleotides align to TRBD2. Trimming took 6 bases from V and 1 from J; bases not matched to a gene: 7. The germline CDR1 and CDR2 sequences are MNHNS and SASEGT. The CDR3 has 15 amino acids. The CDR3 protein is CASSAAGEGTDTQYF. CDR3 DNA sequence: TGTGCCAGCAGCGCGGCGGGAGAGGGCACAGATACGCAGTATTTT.

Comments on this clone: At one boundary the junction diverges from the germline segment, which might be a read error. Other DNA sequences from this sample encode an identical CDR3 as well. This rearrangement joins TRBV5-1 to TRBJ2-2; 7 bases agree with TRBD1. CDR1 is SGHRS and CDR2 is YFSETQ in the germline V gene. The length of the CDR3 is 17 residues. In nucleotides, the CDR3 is TGCGCCAGCAGCTTGGGACGAAGGACGGTGAACACAGGGGAGCTATTTTTT. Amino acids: CASSLGRRTVNTGELFF.

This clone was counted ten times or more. The CDR3 loop is CASSEGPDSYEQYF. The DNA for the CDR3 is TGTGCCAGCAGTGAGGGTCCCGACTCCTACGAGCAGTACTTC. This rearrangement joins TRBV6-4 to TRBJ2-7; no definite D call. Trimming left V 3 bases short and J 0 bases short, with 9 bases between. The CDR3 has 14 amino acids. Per the germline V gene, CDR1 is MRHNA and CDR2 is SNTAGT.

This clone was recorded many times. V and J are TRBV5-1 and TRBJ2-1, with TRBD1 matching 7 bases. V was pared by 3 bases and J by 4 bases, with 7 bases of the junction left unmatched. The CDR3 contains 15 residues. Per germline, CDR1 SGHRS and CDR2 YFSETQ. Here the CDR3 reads CASSSEGTAYNEQFF. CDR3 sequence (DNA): TGCGCCAGCAGCTCGGAAGGGACAGCTTACAATGAGCAGTTCTTC.

The CDR3 reads CASSPDPASLFSYNEQFF. The CDR3 nucleotides are TGTGCCAGCTCACCCGATCCGGCCAGCCTCTTCTCCTACAATGAGCAGTTCTTC. V gene TRBV18 combines with J gene TRBJ2-1; no clear D gene. V gave up 3 bases and J gave up 0 bases, with 18 bases separating them. The V gene's germline CDR1 is KGHSH and CDR2 LQKENI. This CDR3 is 18 amino acids long.

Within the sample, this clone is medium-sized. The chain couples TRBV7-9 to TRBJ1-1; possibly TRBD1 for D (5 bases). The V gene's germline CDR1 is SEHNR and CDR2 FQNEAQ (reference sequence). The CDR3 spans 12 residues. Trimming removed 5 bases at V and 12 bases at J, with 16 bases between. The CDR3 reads CASSPGGPGSFF. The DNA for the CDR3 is TGTGCCAGCAGCCCTGGGGGACCTGGGTCTTTCTTT.

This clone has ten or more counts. The CDR3 nucleotides read TGTGCCAGCAGCAAGGGACTAGCGGATTACAATGAGCAGTTCTTC. Translating it yields CASSKGLADYNEQFF. V is TRBV7-2 and J is TRBJ2-1; the match to TRBD2 covers 11 bases. CDR3 length: 15 residues. Unmatched junction bases numbered 4, after V lost 5 bases and J lost 4 bases. CDR1 SGHTA and CDR2 FQGNSA come from the germline V gene.

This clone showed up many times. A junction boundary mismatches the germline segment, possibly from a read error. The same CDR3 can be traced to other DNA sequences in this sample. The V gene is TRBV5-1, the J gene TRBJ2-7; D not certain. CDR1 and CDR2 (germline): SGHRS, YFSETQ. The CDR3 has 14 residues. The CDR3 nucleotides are TGTGCCAGCAGCACAGAGCAGGTTAGCTACGAGCAGTACTTC. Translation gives CASSTEQVSYEQYF.

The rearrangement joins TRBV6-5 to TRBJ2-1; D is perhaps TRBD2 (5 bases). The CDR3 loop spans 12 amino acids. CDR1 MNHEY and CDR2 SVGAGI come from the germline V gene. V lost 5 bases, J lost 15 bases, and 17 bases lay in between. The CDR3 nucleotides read TGTGCCAGCAGTGTACTAGAGACGACCCTGTTCTTC. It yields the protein CASSVLETTLFF.

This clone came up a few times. The CDR3 protein is CASRKGQGGSGANVLTF. The CDR3 DNA reads TGTGCCAGCAGGAAAGGACAGGGGGGCTCTGGGGCCAACGTCCTGACTTTC. The gene calls are TRBV6-1 and TRBJ2-6; TRBD1 agrees at 10 bases. The CDR3 is 17 amino acids. With 6 bases clipped from V and 0 bases from J, the junction kept 5 bases outside the gene matches. Germline V gene sequence: CDR1 MNHNS, CDR2 SASEGT.

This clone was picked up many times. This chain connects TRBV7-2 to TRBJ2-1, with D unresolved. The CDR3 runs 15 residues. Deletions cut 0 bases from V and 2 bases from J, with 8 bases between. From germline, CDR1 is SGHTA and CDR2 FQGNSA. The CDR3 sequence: CASSLAPLPYNEQFF. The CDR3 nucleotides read TGTGCCAGCAGCTTAGCCCCTCTACCCTACAATGAGCAGTTCTTC.

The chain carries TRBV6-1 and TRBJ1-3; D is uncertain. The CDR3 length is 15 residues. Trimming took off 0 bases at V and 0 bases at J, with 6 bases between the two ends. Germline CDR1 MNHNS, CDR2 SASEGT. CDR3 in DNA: TGTGCCAGCAGTGAAGCGCCAAGCTCTGGAAACACCATATATTTT. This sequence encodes CASSEAPSSGNTIYF.

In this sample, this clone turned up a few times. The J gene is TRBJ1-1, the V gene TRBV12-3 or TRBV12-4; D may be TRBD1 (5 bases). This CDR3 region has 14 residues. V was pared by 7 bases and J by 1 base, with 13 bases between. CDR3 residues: CASIKDQGNTEAFF. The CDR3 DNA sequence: TGTGCCAGCATTAAGGATCAGGGGAACACTGAAGCTTTCTTT.

CDR3 DNA sequence: TGCAGTGCCCAACCGGGACAGGGGGCGGGGGAGACCCAGTACTTC. This codes for CSAQPGQGAGETQYF. The gene calls are TRBV20-1 and TRBJ2-5; 12 bases agree with TRBD1. The CDR3 is 15 amino acids. V trimming: 6 bases; J trimming: 5 bases; junction bases outside the gene matches: 10. CDR1 and CDR2 from the germline V gene are DFQATT and SNEGSKA (reference sequence).

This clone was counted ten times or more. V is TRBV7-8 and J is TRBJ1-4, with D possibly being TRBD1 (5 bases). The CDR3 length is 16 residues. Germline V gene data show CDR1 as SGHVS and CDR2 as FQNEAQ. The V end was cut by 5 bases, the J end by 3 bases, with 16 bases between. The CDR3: CASSPRGVLANEKLFF. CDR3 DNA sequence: TGTGCCAGCAGCCCTCGGGGGGTGCTGGCTAATGAAAAACTGTTTTTT. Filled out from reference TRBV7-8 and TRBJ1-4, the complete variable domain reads GAGVSQSPRYKVAKRGQDVALRCDPISGHVSLFWYQQALGQGPEFLTYFQNEAQLDKSGLPSDRFFAERPEGSVSTLKIQRTQQEDSAVYLCASSPRGVLANEKLFFGSGTQLSVL.

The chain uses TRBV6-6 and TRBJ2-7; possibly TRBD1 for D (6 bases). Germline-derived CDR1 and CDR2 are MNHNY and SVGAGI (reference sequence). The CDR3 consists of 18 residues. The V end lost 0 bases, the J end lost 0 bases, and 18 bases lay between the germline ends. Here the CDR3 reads CASSYSGASGLASYEQYF. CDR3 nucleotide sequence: TGTGCCAGCAGTTACTCGGGGGCGTCCGGTTTGGCCTCCTACGAGCAGTACTTC.

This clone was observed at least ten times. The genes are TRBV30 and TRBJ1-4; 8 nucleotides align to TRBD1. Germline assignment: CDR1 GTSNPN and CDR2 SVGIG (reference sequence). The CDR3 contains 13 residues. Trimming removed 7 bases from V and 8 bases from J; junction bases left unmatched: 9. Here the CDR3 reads CAYTQGDQEKLFF. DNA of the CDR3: TGTGCCTATACACAGGGGGATCAAGAAAAACTGTTTTTT.

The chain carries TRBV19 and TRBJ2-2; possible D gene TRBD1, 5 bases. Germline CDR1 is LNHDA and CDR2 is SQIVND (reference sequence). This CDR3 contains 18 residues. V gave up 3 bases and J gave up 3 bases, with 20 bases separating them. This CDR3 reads CASSMLGRATTDTGELFF. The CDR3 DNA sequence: TGTGCCAGTAGTATGTTAGGCAGGGCCACCACTGACACCGGGGAGCTGTTTTTT.

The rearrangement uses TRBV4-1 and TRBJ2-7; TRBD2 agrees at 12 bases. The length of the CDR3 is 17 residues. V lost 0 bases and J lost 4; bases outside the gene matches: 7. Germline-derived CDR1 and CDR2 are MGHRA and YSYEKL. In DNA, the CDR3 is TGCGCCAGCAGCCAAGACTCTTATCTAGCGGGAGGGTACGAGCAGTACTTC. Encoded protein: CASSQDSYLAGGYEQYF.

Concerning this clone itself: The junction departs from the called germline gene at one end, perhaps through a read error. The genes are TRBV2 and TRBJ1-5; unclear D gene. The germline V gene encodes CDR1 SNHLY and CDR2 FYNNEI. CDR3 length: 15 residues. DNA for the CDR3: TGTGCCAGCAGCTTTGACAAAATAATCAATCCGCCCCAACATTTT. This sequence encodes CASSFDKIINPPQHF.

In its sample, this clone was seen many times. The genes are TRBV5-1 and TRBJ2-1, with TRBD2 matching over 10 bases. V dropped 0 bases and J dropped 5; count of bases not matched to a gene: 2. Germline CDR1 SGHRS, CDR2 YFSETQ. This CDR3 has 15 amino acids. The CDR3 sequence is CASSLGLAGDNEQFF. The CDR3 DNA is TGCGCCAGCAGCTTGGGGCTAGCGGGAGACAATGAGCAGTTCTTC.

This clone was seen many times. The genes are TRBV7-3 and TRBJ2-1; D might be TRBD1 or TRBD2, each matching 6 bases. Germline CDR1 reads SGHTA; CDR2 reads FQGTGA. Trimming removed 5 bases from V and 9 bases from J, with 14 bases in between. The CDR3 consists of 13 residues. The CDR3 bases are TGTGCCAGCAGCCAAACTAGCAGGGGTGAGCAGTTCTTC. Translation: CASSQTSRGEQFF. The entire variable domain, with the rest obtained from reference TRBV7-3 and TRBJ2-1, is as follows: GAGVSQTPSNKVTEKGKYVELRCDPISGHTALYWYRQSLGQGPEFLIYFQGTGAADDSGLPNDRFFAVRPEGSVSTLKIQRTERGDSAVYLCASSQTSRGEQFFGPGTRLTVL.

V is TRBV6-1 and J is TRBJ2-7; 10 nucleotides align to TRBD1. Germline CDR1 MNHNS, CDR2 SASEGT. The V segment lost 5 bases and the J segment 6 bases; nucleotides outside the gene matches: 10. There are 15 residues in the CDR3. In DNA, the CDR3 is TGTGCCAGCAGTATTACCGGGACAGGGGTGGGCGAGCAGTACTTC. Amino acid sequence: CASSITGTGVGEQYF.

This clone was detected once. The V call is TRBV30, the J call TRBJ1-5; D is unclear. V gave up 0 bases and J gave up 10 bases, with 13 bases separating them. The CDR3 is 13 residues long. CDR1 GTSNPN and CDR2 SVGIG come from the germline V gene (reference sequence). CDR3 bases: TGTGCCTGGAGTGTAATCGTGGCACACCCCCAGCATTTT. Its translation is CAWSVIVAHPQHF.